The 21 T cell receptor beta chains below come from one sample, sequenced in a study of blood T cell repertoires in COVID-19. Generated by immunoSEQ multiplex PCR, the TCRdb table keeps only in-frame clones and is missing some. Of tens of thousands of clones in the sample, roughly nine tenths were seen once. The sequencing input was peripheral blood. The source is a man in his 60s with acute or convalescent COVID-19.

The V call is TRBV6-5, the J call TRBJ1-2; TRBD1 matches 7 bases. Trimming cost V 8 bases and J 2 bases; bases outside gene matches: 11. Germline CDR1 reads MNHEY; CDR2 reads SVGAGI. The CDR3 consists of 15 residues. The CDR3 spells CASAPRGRGNYGYTF. The CDR3 DNA reads TGTGCCAGCGCCCCGAGGGGCAGGGGGAACTATGGCTACACCTTC.

The chain couples TRBV19 to TRBJ1-2; no definite D call. V was clipped by 11 bases and J by 4 bases, with 11 bases between them. Germline CDR1 and CDR2: LNHDA and SQIVND (reference sequence). The CDR3 is made up of 11 amino acids. In DNA, the CDR3 is TGTGCCTCGGAGGACGGCTATGGCTACACCTTC. This sequence encodes CASEDGYGYTF.

This rearrangement joins TRBV7-8 to TRBJ1-5, with D possibly matching TRBD1 (6 bases). V shed 4 bases and J shed 2 bases, with 12 bases lying between them. The germline CDR1 and CDR2 sequences are SGHVS and FQNEAQ. This CDR3 spans 15 amino acids. The CDR3 here is CASSSQGQRNQPQHF. The CDR3 coding sequence is TGTGCCAGCAGCTCTCAGGGACAACGCAATCAGCCCCAGCATTTT.

J is TRBJ2-4 and V is TRBV5-6, with D uncertain. Germline V gives CDR1 SGHDT, CDR2 YYEEEE. The CDR3 extends over 14 amino acids. Trimming took off 4 bases at V and 7 bases at J, with 15 bases between the two ends. The CDR3 sequence is CASSLMSLENIQYF. CDR3 bases: TGTGCCAGCAGCCTTATGTCACTGGAGAACATTCAGTACTTC.

The chain uses TRBV9 and TRBJ1-2, with 9 bases fitting TRBD1. The germline gives CDR1 SGDLS, CDR2 YYNGEE. Trimming removed 4 bases from V and 4 bases from J; junction bases left unmatched: 8. This CDR3 is built from 15 residues. CDR3 loop: CASSIEGQGLYGYTF. Here the CDR3 DNA reads TGTGCCAGCAGCATCGAGGGACAGGGCCTCTATGGCTACACCTTC.

This clone was counted a few times. The V gene is TRBV7-8, the J gene TRBJ1-3, with 7 bases matching TRBD1. The CDR3 is 17 amino acids. Germline V gene sequence: CDR1 SGHVS, CDR2 FQNEAQ. CDR3 bases: TGTTCGGTCTCGCCAATGGCTTCAGGGGGAGGTGGAAACACCATATATTTT. Amino acids: CSVSPMASGGGGNTIYF.

The chain couples TRBV7-3 to TRBJ2-2; D gene unclear. This CDR3 has 13 residues. V lost 2 bases and J lost 3, with 4 bases in between. CDR1 is SGHTA and CDR2 is FQGTGA in the germline V gene. CDR3: CASSLSDTGELFF. The CDR3 DNA reads TGTGCCAGCAGCTTATCGGACACCGGGGAGCTGTTTTTT. The entire variable domain, with the rest obtained from reference TRBV7-3 and TRBJ2-2, is as follows: GAGVSQTPSNKVTEKGKYVELRCDPISGHTALYWYRQSLGQGPEFLIYFQGTGAADDSGLPNDRFFAVRPEGSVSTLKIQRTERGDSAVYLCASSLSDTGELFFGEGSRLTVL.

The gene calls are TRBV3-1 (or the pseudogene TRBV3-2) and TRBJ2-7, with TRBD1 as a possible D gene (5 bases). Germline V gene data show CDR1 as LGHDT and CDR2 as YNNKEL (reference sequence). Trimming cost V 4 bases and J 6 bases, with 10 bases left between them. CDR3 length: 12 amino acids. CDR3 nucleotides: TGTGCCAGCAGCCCGACAAGGGGCGAGCAGTACTTC. It yields the protein CASSPTRGEQYF.

This clone was observed a single time. The chain couples TRBV4-1 to TRBJ1-4, with D perhaps TRBD1 (5 bases). This CDR3 comprises 15 residues. The germline V gene encodes CDR1 MGHRA and CDR2 YSYEKL. Trimming shortened V by 4 bases and J by 0 bases, and 9 bases separated the two germline ends. CDR3 amino acids: CASSRTSTTNEKLFF. The CDR3 DNA sequence: TGCGCCAGCAGCCGGACATCCACAACTAATGAAAAACTGTTTTTT.

This clone was counted once. The chain recombines TRBV19 with TRBJ1-5; D call uncertain. This CDR3 contains 15 residues. The germline V gene has CDR1 LNHDA and CDR2 SQIVND (reference sequence). Deletions cut 5 bases from V and 2 bases from J, with 13 bases between. The CDR3 is CASSAGSGGNQPQHF. CDR3 sequence (DNA): TGTGCCAGTAGTGCGGGATCCGGGGGCAATCAGCCCCAGCATTTT.

V gene TRBV10-2 combines with J gene TRBJ2-2; 9 bases are shared with TRBD1. Germline CDR1 is WSHSY and CDR2 is SAAADI. V dropped 2 bases and J dropped 0; count of bases not matched to a gene: 7. This CDR3 contains 18 residues. CDR3 nucleotide sequence: TGCGCCAGCAGTGAGGGTTTCGGGACAGGGTCGAACACCGGGGAGCTGTTTTTT. This encodes CASSEGFGTGSNTGELFF.

The rearrangement joins TRBV6-5 to TRBJ2-7, with D maybe TRBD1 (5 bases). The ends were cut back, 8 bases at V and 7 bases at J, with 15 bases in the middle. This CDR3 contains 12 residues. CDR1 is MNHEY and CDR2 is SVGAGI in the germline V gene. CDR3 DNA: TGTGCCAGCCGCAGGGAAACGAGTGAGCAGTACTTC. Protein product: CASRRETSEQYF.

The chain is built from TRBV18 and TRBJ1-1; a weak D match, TRBD1 (5 bases). Looked up from germline, CDR1 is KGHSH and CDR2 is LQKENI. CDR3 size: 13 residues. V dropped 3 bases and J dropped 10 bases, with 15 bases sitting between them. The CDR3 here is CASSPPQGPGAFF. CDR3 coding DNA: TGTGCCAGCTCACCGCCCCAGGGCCCTGGAGCTTTCTTT. The full variable domain, completed using reference TRBV18 and TRBJ1-1, is NAGVMQNPRHLVRRRGQEARLRCSPMKGHSHVYWYRQLPEEGLKFMVYLQKENIIDESGMPKERFSAEFPKEGPSILRIQQVVRGDSAAYFCASSPPQGPGAFFGQGTRLTVV.

The J gene is TRBJ1-6, the V gene TRBV4-3; 10 bases are a match to TRBD1. The J segment lost 9 bases and the V segment lost 0 bases, leaving 2 bases of the junction unmatched. Germline V gene lookup returns CDR1 LGHNA and CDR2 YSLEER. The CDR3 loop spans 15 amino acids. The CDR3: CASSQDWDRGSPLHF. CDR3 nucleotide sequence: TGCGCCAGCAGCCAAGATTGGGACAGGGGTTCACCCCTCCACTTT.

This chain links TRBV1 with TRBJ1-1. TRBV1 is a listed pseudogene. This CDR3 has 19 amino acids. As DNA, the CDR3 is TGCACCAGCAGCCAAGAAAGCGGGGCACACCAAGGTCGTAACACTGAAGCTTTCTTT. It is translated as CTSSQESGAHQGRNTEAFF.

The chain couples TRBV7-3 to TRBJ2-3, with 9 positions matching TRBD2. CDR1 and CDR2 (germline): SGHTA, FQGTGA. Trimming cost V 3 bases and J 3 bases; bases outside gene matches: 4. The CDR3 is made up of 15 amino acids. The DNA for the CDR3 is TGTGCCAGCAGCTTTAGCGGGGGAAGGACAGATACGCAGTATTTT. Amino acids: CASSFSGGRTDTQYF.

The rearrangement links TRBV7-3 to TRBJ1-2, with no clear D. Trimming removed 2 bases from V and 8 bases from J, with 12 bases in between. CDR3 length: 13 amino acids. The germline V gene encodes CDR1 SGHTA and CDR2 FQGTGA. CDR3 loop: CASSLDGLIGYTF. The CDR3 DNA sequence: TGTGCCAGCAGCTTAGACGGGTTGATCGGCTACACCTTC.

The rearrangement links TRBV2 to TRBJ2-7, with 10 bases identical to TRBD1. J was trimmed by 7 bases and V by 7 bases; bases with no gene match: 10. The CDR3 runs 14 residues. Germline V gene sequence: CDR1 SNHLY, CDR2 FYNNEI. As DNA, the CDR3 is TGTGCCAGCAAGAGCGGGACAGGGGTTTGGGAGCAGTACTTC. Protein product: CASKSGTGVWEQYF.

The rearrangement uses TRBV19 and TRBJ1-2; 8 bases match TRBD1. Germline V CDR1 and CDR2: LNHDA, SQIVND (reference sequence). The length of the CDR3 is 16 residues. The junction had 12 bases not matched to a gene; V was cut back by 2 bases and J by 7 bases. For the CDR3, the DNA is TGTGCCAGTAGTATATTCGGGACAGGAGGGCCTGGTGGCTACACCTTC. It is translated as CASSIFGTGGPGGYTF.

This clone was counted once. The chain recombines TRBV5-1 with TRBJ1-4; 8 bases map to TRBD1. The length of the CDR3 is 17 residues. Germline lookup yields CDR1 SGHRS and CDR2 YFSETQ. Trimming at V came to 5 bases and at J to 0 bases, leaving 9 bases not matched to a gene. The CDR3 reads CASRPTGTGSTNEKLFF. CDR3 nucleotide sequence: TGCGCCAGCAGACCGACCGGGACAGGTTCAACTAATGAAAAACTGTTTTTT.

In this sample, this clone turned up once. V usage is TRBV5-1 and J usage is TRBJ1-1; 7 bases agree with TRBD1. CDR1 is SGHRS, CDR2 YFSETQ, per germline. The CDR3 sequence is 14 residues long. The V segment lost 4 bases and the J segment 1 base; nucleotides outside the gene matches: 4. The CDR3 nucleotides are TGCGCCAGCAGCCACCCAGGGGGGAACACTGAAGCTTTCTTT. Protein sequence: CASSHPGGNTEAFF.